A single sample is the source of the 30 T cell receptor beta chains below, sequenced in a study of blood T cell repertoires in COVID-19 (dated by TCRdb to the early 2020s). Library generation was performed with the immunoSEQ multiplex PCR assay. Sourced from immuneACCESS, this table was stored by TCRdb with only in-frame sequences that have V and J called. A share of the clones is absent; for the studies checked, an unresolved V gene accounts for under half, and the remainder has no known explanation. The sample records over 200,000 clones, around 90% of which are singletons. The ten biggest clones cover under 7.5% of the sample. Specimen: peripheral blood. Receptor source: a man in his sixties who had recovered from COVID-19.

The chain is built from TRBV30 and TRBJ2-7; 8 bases agree with TRBD1. With 5 bases clipped from V and 3 bases from J, the junction kept 6 bases outside the gene matches. The CDR3 runs to 13 residues. Germline V lookup: CDR1 GTSNPN, CDR2 SVGIG (reference sequence). The chain's CDR3 is CAWAITGGYEQYF. For the CDR3, the DNA is TGTGCCTGGGCGATCACAGGGGGCTACGAGCAGTACTTC.

The CDR3 DNA sequence: TGCGCCAGCAGCTTAAGCGGGGGGGCCGAGACCGGGGAGCTGTTTTTT. It translates to CASSLSGGAETGELFF. The chain couples TRBV5-1 to TRBJ2-2; TRBD2 agrees at 10 bases. The CDR3 is 16 residues long. The ends lost 2 bases at V and 5 bases at J; junction bases unmatched: 6. CDR1 is SGHRS and CDR2 is YFSETQ in the germline V gene.

The CDR3 region is CASNPWGGKAFF. The CDR3 DNA reads TGTGCCAGCAACCCCTGGGGGGGGAAAGCTTTCTTT. This chain connects TRBV12-3 or TRBV12-4 to TRBJ1-1; weak D call: TRBD1 (5 bases). The CDR3 is 12 residues long. Trimming took 7 bases from V and 9 from J, leaving 15 bases between them.

The rearrangement links TRBV28 to TRBJ1-1; TRBD1 agrees at 7 bases. Trimming took 3 bases from V and 6 from J; bases not matched to a gene: 4. Per germline, CDR1 MDHEN and CDR2 SYDVKM. CDR3 length equals 13 residues. The CDR3 region is CASSFRGTAEAFF. CDR3 nucleotide sequence: TGTGCCAGCAGTTTCAGGGGGACCGCTGAAGCTTTCTTT.

The chain carries TRBV2 and TRBJ2-5, with D possibly TRBD1 on 6 matching bases. Germline CDR1 SNHLY, CDR2 FYNNEI. The ends were cut back, 6 bases at V and 5 bases at J, with 19 bases in the middle. This CDR3 region has 15 residues. The DNA for the CDR3 is TGTGCCAGCAGGGAGCGGACAGCCGAAGGGGAGACCCAGTACTTC. The encoded protein is CASRERTAEGETQYF.

The chain is built from TRBV4-3 and TRBJ2-2; no definite D call. V was pared by 1 base and J by 6 bases, with 9 bases between. This CDR3 is 14 amino acids long. The germline CDR1 and CDR2 sequences are LGHNA and YSLEER. CDR3 nucleotides: TGCGCCAGCAGCCAAGGCTTTTCAGCCGGGGAGCTGTTTTTT. This gives the protein CASSQGFSAGELFF.

In nucleotides, the CDR3 is TGTGCCAGCAGCCAGAGCGGGAGGGCCCCCTACGAGCAGTACTTC. Translating gives CASSQSGRAPYEQYF. V is TRBV3-1 (or the pseudogene TRBV3-2) and J is TRBJ2-7, with TRBD2 identical over 10 bases. Trimming removed 3 bases from V and 2 bases from J; junction bases left unmatched: 4. CDR3 length equals 15 residues. Germline V gives CDR1 LGHDT, CDR2 YNNKEL (reference sequence).

The chain is built from TRBV5-6 and TRBJ1-2, with 8 bases identical to TRBD1. The CDR3 is 15 amino acids. CDR1 and CDR2 from the germline V gene are SGHDT and YYEEEE. The trim removed 3 bases at V and 5 bases at J, leaving 9 bases unmatched. DNA for the CDR3: TGTGCCAGCAGCTCAATCGACAGGGGAACGTATGGCTACACCTTC. It is translated as CASSSIDRGTYGYTF.

This rearrangement joins TRBV11-2 to TRBJ2-7; TRBD1 agrees at 10 bases. V was pared by 3 bases and J by 6 bases, with 5 bases of the junction left unmatched. Germline V gene sequence: CDR1 SGHAT, CDR2 FQNNGV. This CDR3 has 14 residues. CDR3 sequence (DNA): TGTGCCAGCAGCTTCACGGACAGGGGGTTCGAGCAGTACTTC. Translation gives CASSFTDRGFEQYF.

The chain combines TRBV11-3 with TRBJ2-1; TRBD2 is a possible D gene (7 bases). The V end lost 5 bases, the J end lost 6 bases, and 23 bases lay between the germline ends. The CDR3 length is 17 residues. Germline values: CDR1 SGHNT, CDR2 YENEEA. In nucleotides, the CDR3 is TGTGCCAGCAGCCGTAGGGGTATAGGGGGGGAATCCAATGAGCAGTTCTTC. Its protein product is CASSRRGIGGESNEQFF.

This clone has more than one count but fewer than ten. The chain carries TRBV19 and TRBJ2-7, with TRBD1 matching 7 bases. The CDR3 is 16 amino acids. Germline V gene data show CDR1 as LNHDA and CDR2 as SQIVND (reference sequence). Trimming at V came to 5 bases and at J to 1 base, leaving 11 bases not matched to a gene. Here the CDR3 reads CASSRPRTGGSYEQYF. CDR3 coding DNA: TGTGCCAGTAGTCGCCCCCGGACAGGCGGATCCTACGAGCAGTACTTC.

This clone was seen a single time. The chain combines TRBV6-5 with TRBJ1-2; TRBD1 matches at 10 bases. Trimming cost V 2 bases and J 4 bases; bases outside gene matches: 4. The germline gives CDR1 MNHEY, CDR2 SVGAGI. The CDR3 is made up of 15 amino acids. This CDR3 reads CASSYRDRGVYGYTF. CDR3 nucleotides: TGTGCCAGCAGTTACCGGGACAGGGGCGTCTATGGCTACACCTTC.

The chain links TRBV19 to TRBJ1-5; D possibly corresponds to TRBD1 (5 bases). The CDR3 sequence is 13 residues long. Between the trimmed V and J ends, which lost 6 bases and 4 bases, there was a span of 10 bases. Per the germline V gene, CDR1 is LNHDA and CDR2 is SQIVND (reference sequence). DNA of the CDR3: TGTGCCAGTAGCAGGACATTTAATCAGCCCCAGCATTTT. Amino acid sequence: CASSRTFNQPQHF.

The chain employs TRBV19 and TRBJ1-5; D not resolved. Trimming left V 3 bases short and J 1 base short, with 10 bases between. The CDR3 is made up of 15 amino acids. CDR1 is LNHDA, CDR2 SQIVND, per germline (reference sequence). The CDR3 sequence is CASSILEESNQPQHF. The DNA for the CDR3 is TGTGCCAGTAGTATTTTGGAGGAAAGCAATCAGCCCCAGCATTTT.

The chain uses TRBV6-1 and TRBJ1-2; 7 nucleotides match TRBD1. Germline CDR1 and CDR2: MNHNS and SASEGT. Trimming cost V 1 base and J 6 bases; bases outside gene matches: 8. The CDR3 has 15 residues. The CDR3 loop is CASSEGTGAFNGYTF. The DNA of the CDR3 is TGTGCCAGCAGTGAAGGCACAGGGGCCTTTAATGGCTACACCTTC.

The chain couples TRBV19 to TRBJ2-7; 12 bases are shared with TRBD2. CDR3 length equals 16 residues. Germline-derived CDR1 and CDR2 are LNHDA and SQIVND (reference sequence). The trim removed 5 bases at V and 6 bases at J, leaving 11 bases unmatched. The CDR3 sequence: CASSFNLQTSGGEQYF. CDR3 nucleotides: TGTGCCAGTAGTTTCAACCTCCAGACTAGCGGGGGCGAGCAGTACTTC.

The rearrangement links TRBV7-8 to TRBJ2-3; perhaps TRBD1 as D (8 bases). The CDR3 has 15 residues. Trimming removed 3 bases from V and 4 bases from J, with 14 bases in between. CDR1 and CDR2 (germline): SGHVS, FQNEAQ. CDR3 amino acids: CASSLSTGGADTQYF. The DNA for the CDR3 is TGTGCCAGCAGCTTGAGTACAGGGGGGGCAGATACGCAGTATTTT. Combining the CDR3 with reference TRBV7-8 and TRBJ2-3 gives the whole variable domain GAGVSQSPRYKVAKRGQDVALRCDPISGHVSLFWYQQALGQGPEFLTYFQNEAQLDKSGLPSDRFFAERPEGSVSTLKIQRTQQEDSAVYLCASSLSTGGADTQYFGPGTRLTVL.

The CDR3 bases are TGTGCCAGTAGTATCCAGGTCTCTGGAAACACCATATATTTT. Its protein is CASSIQVSGNTIYF. The gene calls are TRBV19 and TRBJ1-3; no reliable D call. Trimming shortened V by 3 bases and J by 0 bases, and 6 bases separated the two germline ends. CDR1 is LNHDA and CDR2 is SQIVND in the germline V gene (reference sequence). The CDR3 runs to 14 residues.

The chain couples TRBV7-2 to TRBJ1-1, with D possibly being TRBD1 (6 bases). Germline CDR1 is SGHTA and CDR2 is FQGNSA. The V end lost 5 bases, the J end lost 3 bases, and 10 bases lay between the germline ends. The CDR3 totals 13 residues. The CDR3, as DNA: TGTGCCAGCAGCCCGGGGACACACACTGAAGCTTTCTTT. It yields the protein CASSPGTHTEAFF.

V usage is TRBV4-2 and J usage is TRBJ2-5; 12 bases are shared with TRBD2. The V and J ends lost 4 bases and 4 bases, in that order; junction bases with no gene match: 7. This CDR3 region has 16 residues. Germline V gene lookup returns CDR1 LGHNA and CDR2 YNFKEQ. The CDR3 bases are TGTGCCAGCAGCCGCACTAGCGGGGGGCCGGGAGAGACCCAGTACTTC. This gives the protein CASSRTSGGPGETQYF.

This chain links TRBV11-3 with TRBJ2-3; no clear D gene. V dropped 0 bases and J dropped 6 bases, with 4 bases sitting between them. The CDR3 has 12 amino acids. The V gene's germline CDR1 is SGHNT and CDR2 YENEEA. In DNA, the CDR3 is TGTGCCAGCAGCTTAGATCGGGATACGCAGTATTTT. Protein product: CASSLDRDTQYF.

The CDR3 loop reads CASKTSGKAYEQYF. DNA for the CDR3: TGTGCCAGCAAAACTAGCGGGAAAGCCTACGAGCAGTACTTC. The V call is TRBV2, the J call TRBJ2-7; 10 bases map to TRBD2. J was trimmed by 2 bases and V by 7 bases; bases with no gene match: 5. The CDR3 length is 14 residues. Germline V lookup: CDR1 SNHLY, CDR2 FYNNEI.

V usage is TRBV6-5 and J usage is TRBJ2-7, with D maybe TRBD1 (6 bases). Trimming cost V 0 bases and J 6 bases, with 15 bases left between them. The CDR3 has 15 amino acids. CDR1 is MNHEY, CDR2 SVGAGI, per germline. In DNA, the CDR3 is TGTGCCAGCAGTTACTCTAGGCAGGGGCTACTCGAGCAGTACTTC. Translated, it gives CASSYSRQGLLEQYF.

The chain employs TRBV3-1 (or the pseudogene TRBV3-2) and TRBJ2-7; 9 positions match TRBD1. This CDR3 is 13 amino acids long. Germline CDR1 reads LGHDT; CDR2 reads YNNKEL (reference sequence). V shed 0 bases, J shed 12 bases, and the junction held 6 bases outside the gene matches. In DNA form, the CDR3 reads TGTGCCAGCAGCCAAGAGCGAACAGGGGGCCGGTACTTC. Protein: CASSQERTGGRYF.

The chain joins TRBV6-5 to TRBJ2-2, with a possible D match to TRBD1 (6 bases). V lost 4 bases to trimming and J lost 2 bases, with 11 bases between them. This CDR3 has 15 residues. Germline V gives CDR1 MNHEY, CDR2 SVGAGI. CDR3 loop: CASSFVGANTGELFF. In DNA form, the CDR3 reads TGTGCCAGCAGTTTCGTGGGGGCTAACACCGGGGAGCTGTTTTTT.

V and J are TRBV7-8 and TRBJ1-3; D remains unclear. CDR3 size: 15 residues. Germline V lookup: CDR1 SGHVS, CDR2 FQNEAQ. Trimming removed 3 bases at V and 0 bases at J, with 9 bases between. This CDR3 reads CASSLEPFSGNTIYF. CDR3 DNA: TGTGCCAGCAGCTTGGAGCCGTTCTCTGGAAACACCATATATTTT.

This clone was counted between two and nine times. The chain combines TRBV9 with TRBJ1-5; TRBD1 is a possible D gene (6 bases). Germline CDR1 reads SGDLS; CDR2 reads YYNGEE. The CDR3 length is 12 residues. V was trimmed by 0 bases and J by 9 bases, leaving 7 bases between them. CDR3 sequence reads: CASSVEGGPQHF. The CDR3 DNA reads as TGTGCCAGCAGCGTAGAAGGGGGGCCCCAGCATTTT. Supplemented by reference TRBV9 and TRBJ1-5, the full variable domain reads DSGVTQTPKHLITATGQRVTLRCSPRSGDLSVYWYQQSLDQGLQFLIQYYNGEERAKGNILERFSAQQFPDLHSELNLSSLELGDSALYFCASSVEGGPQHFGDGTRLSIL.

The J gene is TRBJ2-3, the V gene TRBV11-2; 7 bases map to TRBD2. CDR1 and CDR2 from the germline V gene are SGHAT and FQNNGV. V shed 4 bases and J 0 bases; nucleotides not matched to a gene: 1. The CDR3 consists of 14 residues. CDR3 sequence reads: CASSWDYSTDTQYF. For the CDR3, the DNA is TGTGCCAGCAGCTGGGACTATAGCACAGATACGCAGTATTTT.

To note about this clone: Distinct nucleotide sequences in the sample also encode this CDR3. The rearrangement joins TRBV19 to TRBJ1-1; perhaps TRBD1 as D (6 bases). The germline V gene has CDR1 LNHDA and CDR2 SQIVND (reference sequence). The V gene lost 4 bases and the J gene lost 1 base, with 16 bases spanning the gap. The CDR3 loop spans 16 amino acids. The CDR3 is CASSTNRVSENTEAFF. As DNA, the CDR3 is TGTGCCAGTAGTACGAACAGGGTCTCAGAGAACACTGAAGCTTTCTTT.

The chain combines TRBV6-5 with TRBJ1-1, with 8 bases aligning to TRBD1. V lost 6 bases, J lost 4 bases, and 4 bases stayed unmatched. CDR1 and CDR2 (germline): MNHEY, SVGAGI. The CDR3 has 13 residues. CDR3 nucleotide sequence: TGTGCCAGCAGAAAACAGGGGGGCACTGAAGCTTTCTTT. Protein: CASRKQGGTEAFF.